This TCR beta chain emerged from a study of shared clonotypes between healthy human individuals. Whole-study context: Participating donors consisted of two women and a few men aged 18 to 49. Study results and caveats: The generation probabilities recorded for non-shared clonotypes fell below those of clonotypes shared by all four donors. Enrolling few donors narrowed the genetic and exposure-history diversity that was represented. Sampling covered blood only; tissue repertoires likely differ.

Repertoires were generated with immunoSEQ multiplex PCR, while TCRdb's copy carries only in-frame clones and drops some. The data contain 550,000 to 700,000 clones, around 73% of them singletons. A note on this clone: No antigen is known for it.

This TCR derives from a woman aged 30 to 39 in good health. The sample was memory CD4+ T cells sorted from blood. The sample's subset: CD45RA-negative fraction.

CDR3 in amino acids: CASSAPGLDNEQFF. The CDR3 DNA is TGCGCCAGCAGCGCCCCCGGCCTAGATAATGAGCAGTTCTTC. V and J are TRBV4-1 and TRBJ2-1; D gene uncertain. V was pared by 5 bases and J by 7 bases, with 15 bases between. The CDR3 has 14 residues. Germline V gene data show CDR1 as MGHRA and CDR2 as YSYEKL.